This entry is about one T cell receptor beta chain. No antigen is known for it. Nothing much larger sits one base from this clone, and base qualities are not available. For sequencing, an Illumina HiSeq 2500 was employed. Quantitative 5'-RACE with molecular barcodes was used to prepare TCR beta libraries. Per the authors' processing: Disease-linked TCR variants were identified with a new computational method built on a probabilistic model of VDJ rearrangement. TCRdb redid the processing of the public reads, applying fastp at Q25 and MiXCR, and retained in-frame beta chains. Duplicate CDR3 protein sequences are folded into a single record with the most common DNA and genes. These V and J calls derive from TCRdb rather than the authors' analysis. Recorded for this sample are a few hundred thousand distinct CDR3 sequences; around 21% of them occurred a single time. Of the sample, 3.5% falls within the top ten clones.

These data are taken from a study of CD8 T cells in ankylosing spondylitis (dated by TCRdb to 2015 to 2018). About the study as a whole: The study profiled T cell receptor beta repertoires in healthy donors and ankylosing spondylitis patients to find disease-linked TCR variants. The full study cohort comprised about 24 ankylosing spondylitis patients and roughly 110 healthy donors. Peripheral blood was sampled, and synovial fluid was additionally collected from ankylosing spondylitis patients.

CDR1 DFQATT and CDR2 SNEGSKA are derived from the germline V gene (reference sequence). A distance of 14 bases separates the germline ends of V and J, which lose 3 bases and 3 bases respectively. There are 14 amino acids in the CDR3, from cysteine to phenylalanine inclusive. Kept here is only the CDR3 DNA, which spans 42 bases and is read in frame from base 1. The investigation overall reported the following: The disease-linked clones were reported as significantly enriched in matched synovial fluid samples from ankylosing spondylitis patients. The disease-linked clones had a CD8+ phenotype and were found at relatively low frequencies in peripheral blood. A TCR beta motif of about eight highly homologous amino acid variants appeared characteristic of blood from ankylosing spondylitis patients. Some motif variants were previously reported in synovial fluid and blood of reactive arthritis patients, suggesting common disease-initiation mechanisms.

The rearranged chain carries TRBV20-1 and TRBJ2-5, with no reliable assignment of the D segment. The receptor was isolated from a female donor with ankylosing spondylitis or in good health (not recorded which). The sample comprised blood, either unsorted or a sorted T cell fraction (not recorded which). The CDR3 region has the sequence CSASAWPGKETQYF. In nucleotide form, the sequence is TGCAGTGCTAGTGCGTGGCCGGGCAAAGAGACCCAGTACTTC.